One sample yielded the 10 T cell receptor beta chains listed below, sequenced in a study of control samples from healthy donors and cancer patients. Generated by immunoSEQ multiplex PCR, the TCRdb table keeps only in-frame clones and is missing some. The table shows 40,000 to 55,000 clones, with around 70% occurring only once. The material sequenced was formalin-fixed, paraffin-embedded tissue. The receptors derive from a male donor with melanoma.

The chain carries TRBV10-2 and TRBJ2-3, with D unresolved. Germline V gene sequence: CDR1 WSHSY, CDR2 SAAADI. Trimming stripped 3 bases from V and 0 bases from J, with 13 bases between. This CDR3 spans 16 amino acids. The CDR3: CASSDVGEDSTDTQYF. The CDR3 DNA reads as TGCGCCAGCAGTGATGTCGGTGAGGATAGCACAGATACGCAGTATTTT.

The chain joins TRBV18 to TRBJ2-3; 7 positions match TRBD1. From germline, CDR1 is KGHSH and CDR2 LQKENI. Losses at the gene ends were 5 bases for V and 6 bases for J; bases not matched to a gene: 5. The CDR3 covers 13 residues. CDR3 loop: CASSGTATDTQYF. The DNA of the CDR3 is TGTGCCAGCTCAGGGACAGCCACCGATACGCAGTATTTT.

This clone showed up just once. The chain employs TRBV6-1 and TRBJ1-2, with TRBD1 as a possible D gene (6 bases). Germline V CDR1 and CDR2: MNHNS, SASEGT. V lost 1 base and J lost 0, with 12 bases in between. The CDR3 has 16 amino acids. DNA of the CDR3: TGTGCCAGCAGTGAAGTACCGACAGGATCTAACTATGGCTACACCTTC. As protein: CASSEVPTGSNYGYTF.

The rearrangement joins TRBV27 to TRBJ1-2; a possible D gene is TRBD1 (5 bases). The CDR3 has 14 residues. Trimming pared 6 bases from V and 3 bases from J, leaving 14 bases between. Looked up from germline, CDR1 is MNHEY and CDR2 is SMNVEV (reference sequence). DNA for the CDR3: TGTGCCAGCAGGCCCCCAGGGATTGACTATGGCTACACCTTC. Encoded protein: CASRPPGIDYGYTF.

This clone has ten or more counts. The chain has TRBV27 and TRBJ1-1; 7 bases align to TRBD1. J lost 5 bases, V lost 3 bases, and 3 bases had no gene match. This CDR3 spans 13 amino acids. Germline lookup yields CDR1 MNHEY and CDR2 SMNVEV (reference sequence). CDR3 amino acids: CASSFTGETEAFF. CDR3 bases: TGTGCCAGCAGTTTTACAGGGGAGACTGAAGCTTTCTTT.

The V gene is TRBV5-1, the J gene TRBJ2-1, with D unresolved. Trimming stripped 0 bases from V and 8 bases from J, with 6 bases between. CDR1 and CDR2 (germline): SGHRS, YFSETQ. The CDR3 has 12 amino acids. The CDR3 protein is CASSLVADEQFF. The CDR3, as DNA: TGCGCCAGCAGCTTGGTTGCGGATGAGCAGTTCTTC.

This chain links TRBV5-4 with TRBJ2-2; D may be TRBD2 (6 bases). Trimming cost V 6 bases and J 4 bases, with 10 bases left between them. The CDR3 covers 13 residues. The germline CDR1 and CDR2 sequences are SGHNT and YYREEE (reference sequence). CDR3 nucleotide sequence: TGTGCCAGCACCCTGCGGGGCACCGGGGAGCTGTTTTTT. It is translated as CASTLRGTGELFF.

DNA for the CDR3: TGTGCCAGCAGCGTTTTCCCCCCACCGACCTTAGGAGACACCGGGGAGCTGTTTTTT. This encodes CASSVFPPPTLGDTGELFF. V and J are TRBV7-9 and TRBJ2-2, with unresolved D. The CDR3 covers 19 residues. The germline gives CDR1 SEHNR, CDR2 FQNEAQ (reference sequence). V lost 5 bases to trimming and J lost 3 bases, with 25 bases between them.

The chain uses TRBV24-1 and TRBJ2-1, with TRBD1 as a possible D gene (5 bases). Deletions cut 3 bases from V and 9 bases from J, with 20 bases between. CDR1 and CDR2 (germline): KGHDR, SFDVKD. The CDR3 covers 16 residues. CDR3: CATSDPGRSLEGEQFF. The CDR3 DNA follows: TGTGCCACCAGTGATCCAGGGCGCAGCCTAGAAGGTGAGCAGTTCTTC.

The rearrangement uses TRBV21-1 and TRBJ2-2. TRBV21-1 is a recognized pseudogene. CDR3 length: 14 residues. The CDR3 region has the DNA TGTGCCAGCAGCTACGAAGGGGAGACCGGGGAGCTGTTTTTT. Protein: CASSYEGETGELFF.